Sequencing of this T cell receptor (beta chain) was carried out in a study of monozygotic twins with inflammatory bowel disease. The V gene's germline CDR1 is SGHTA and CDR2 FQGNSA. The CDR3 spans 14 residues. The RNA usage for each TCR library was around 3,600 ng of total RNA. TCRdb re-called the 5' RACE reads and shows each CDR3 protein once, DNA omitted. Recorded here are fewer than 550,000 distinct CDR3 sequences; the top ten clones represent roughly 2.3%. The total RNA came straight from whole blood, and T cells were not sorted beforehand. The sequencing sample was made of blood. The chain is built from TRBV7-2 and TRBJ1-5; checking the TCRdb D call of TRBD1 is not possible without DNA. This clonotype was obtained from a human donor with ulcerative colitis or Crohn's disease, or a healthy co-twin of an affected twin (not recorded which). The CDR3 sequence: CASSVDRGNQPQHF.